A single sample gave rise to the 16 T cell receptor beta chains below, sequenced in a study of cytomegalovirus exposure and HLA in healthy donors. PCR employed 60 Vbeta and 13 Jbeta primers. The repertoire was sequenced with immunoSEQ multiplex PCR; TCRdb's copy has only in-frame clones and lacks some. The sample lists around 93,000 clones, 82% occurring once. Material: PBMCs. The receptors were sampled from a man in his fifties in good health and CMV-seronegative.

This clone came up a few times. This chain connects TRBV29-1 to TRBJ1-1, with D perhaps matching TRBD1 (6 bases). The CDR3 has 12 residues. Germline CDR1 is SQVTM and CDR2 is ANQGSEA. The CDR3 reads CSAGGHGTEAFF. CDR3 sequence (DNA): TGCAGTGCTGGGGGCCATGGCACTGAAGCTTTCTTT.

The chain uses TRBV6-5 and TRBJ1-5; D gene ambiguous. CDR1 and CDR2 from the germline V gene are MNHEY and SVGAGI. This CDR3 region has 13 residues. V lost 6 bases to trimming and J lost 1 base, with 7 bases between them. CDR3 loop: CASRQRSNQPQHF. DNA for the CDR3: TGTGCCAGCAGACAGAGAAGCAATCAGCCCCAGCATTTT.

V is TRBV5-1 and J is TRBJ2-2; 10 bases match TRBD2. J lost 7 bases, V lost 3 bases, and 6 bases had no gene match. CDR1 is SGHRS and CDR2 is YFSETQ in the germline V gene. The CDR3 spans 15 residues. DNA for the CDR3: TGCGCCAGCAGCTACCTAGCGGGAGCGGGCGGGGAGCTGTTTTTT. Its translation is CASSYLAGAGGELFF.

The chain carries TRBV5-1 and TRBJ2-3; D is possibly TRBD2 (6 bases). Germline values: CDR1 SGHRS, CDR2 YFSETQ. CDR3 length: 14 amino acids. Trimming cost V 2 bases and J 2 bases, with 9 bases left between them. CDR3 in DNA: TGCGCCAGCAGCTTAGGGACTCCCACAGATACGCAGTATTTT. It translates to CASSLGTPTDTQYF.

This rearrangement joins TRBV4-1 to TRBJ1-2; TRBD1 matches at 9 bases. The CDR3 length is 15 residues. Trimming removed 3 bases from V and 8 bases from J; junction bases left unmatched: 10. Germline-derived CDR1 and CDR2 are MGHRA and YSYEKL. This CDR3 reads CASSQDLGQGWGYTF. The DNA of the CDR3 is TGCGCCAGCAGCCAGGACTTGGGACAGGGTTGGGGCTACACCTTC.

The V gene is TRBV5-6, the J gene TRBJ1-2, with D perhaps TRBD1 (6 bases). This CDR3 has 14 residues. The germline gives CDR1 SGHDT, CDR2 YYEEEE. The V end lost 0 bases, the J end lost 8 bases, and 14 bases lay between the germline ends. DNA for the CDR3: TGTGCCAGCAGCTTGGGTCGGACAGTCCAGGGCTACACCTTC. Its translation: CASSLGRTVQGYTF.

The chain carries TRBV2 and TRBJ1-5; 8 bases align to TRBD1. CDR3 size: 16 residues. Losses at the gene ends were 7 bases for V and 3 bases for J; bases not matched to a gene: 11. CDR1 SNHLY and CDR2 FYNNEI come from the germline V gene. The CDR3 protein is CASTRGLQALNQPQHF. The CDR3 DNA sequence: TGTGCCAGCACCAGGGGGCTGCAGGCGCTCAATCAGCCCCAGCATTTT.

CDR3 amino acids: CASSSGLAGEFWRETQYF. CDR3 bases: TGCGCCAGCAGCTCGGGACTAGCGGGAGAGTTTTGGCGGGAGACCCAGTACTTC. The chain couples TRBV5-1 to TRBJ2-5; TRBD2 matches at 14 bases. The germline CDR1 and CDR2 sequences are SGHRS and YFSETQ. CDR3 length: 18 residues. Trimming cost V 3 bases and J 5 bases; bases outside gene matches: 12. Supplemented by reference TRBV5-1 and TRBJ2-5, the full variable domain reads KAGVTQTPRYLIKTRGQQVTLSCSPISGHRSVSWYQQTPGQGLQFLFEYFSETQRNKGNFPGRFSGRQFSNSRSEMNVSTLELGDSALYLCASSSGLAGEFWRETQYFGPGTRLLVL.

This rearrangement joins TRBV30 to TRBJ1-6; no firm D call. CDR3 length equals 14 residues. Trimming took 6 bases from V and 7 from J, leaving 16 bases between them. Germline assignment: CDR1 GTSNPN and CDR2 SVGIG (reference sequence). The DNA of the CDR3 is TGTGCCTGTCGGGCGGGGATGTGGAATTCACCCCTCCACTTT. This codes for CACRAGMWNSPLHF.

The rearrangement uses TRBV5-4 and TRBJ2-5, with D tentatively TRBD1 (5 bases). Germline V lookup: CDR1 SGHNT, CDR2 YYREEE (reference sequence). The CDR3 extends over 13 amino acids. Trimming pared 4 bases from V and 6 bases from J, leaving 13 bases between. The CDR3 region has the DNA TGTGCCAGCAGCGGGGCGGTTCTGCAGACCCAGTACTTC. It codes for CASSGAVLQTQYF.

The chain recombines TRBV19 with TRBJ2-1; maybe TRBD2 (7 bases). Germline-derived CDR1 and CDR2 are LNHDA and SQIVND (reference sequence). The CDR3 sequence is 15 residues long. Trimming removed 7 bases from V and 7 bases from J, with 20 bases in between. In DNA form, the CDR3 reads TGTGCCAGTACCGAGGTAGGGGGGGCTAGAAATGAGCAGTTCTTC. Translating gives CASTEVGGARNEQFF.

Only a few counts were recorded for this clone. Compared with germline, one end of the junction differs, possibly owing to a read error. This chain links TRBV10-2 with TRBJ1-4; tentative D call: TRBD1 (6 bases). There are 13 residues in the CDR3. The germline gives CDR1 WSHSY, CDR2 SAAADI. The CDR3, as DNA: TGCGCCAGCGGTGACACAGGGAGTGAAAAACTGTTTTTT. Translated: CASGDTGSEKLFF.

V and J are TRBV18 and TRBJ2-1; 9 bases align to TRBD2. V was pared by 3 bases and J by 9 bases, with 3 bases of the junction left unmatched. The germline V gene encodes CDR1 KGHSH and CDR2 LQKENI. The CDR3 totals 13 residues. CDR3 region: CASSPSGSAEQFF. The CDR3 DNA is TGTGCCAGCTCACCTAGCGGGAGTGCTGAGCAGTTCTTC.

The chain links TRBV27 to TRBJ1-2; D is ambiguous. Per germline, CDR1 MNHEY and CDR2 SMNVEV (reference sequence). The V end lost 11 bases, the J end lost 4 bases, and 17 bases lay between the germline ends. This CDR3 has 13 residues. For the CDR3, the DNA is TGTGCCGGCCTAGAGAGGGAAATCTATGGCTACACCTTC. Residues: CAGLEREIYGYTF.

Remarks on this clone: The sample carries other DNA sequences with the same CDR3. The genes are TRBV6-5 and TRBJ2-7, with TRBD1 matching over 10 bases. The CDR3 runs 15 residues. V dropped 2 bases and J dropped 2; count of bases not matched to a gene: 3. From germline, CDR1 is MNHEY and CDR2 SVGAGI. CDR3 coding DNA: TGTGCCAGCAGTTACCGGGACAGGGGCACCTACGAGCAGTACTTC. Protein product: CASSYRDRGTYEQYF.

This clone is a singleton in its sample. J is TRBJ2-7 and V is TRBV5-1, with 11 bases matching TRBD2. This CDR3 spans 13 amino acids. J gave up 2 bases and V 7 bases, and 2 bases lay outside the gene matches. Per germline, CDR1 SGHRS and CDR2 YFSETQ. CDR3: CASGTSGAYEQYF. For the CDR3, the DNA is TGCGCCAGCGGGACTAGCGGTGCCTACGAGCAGTACTTC.